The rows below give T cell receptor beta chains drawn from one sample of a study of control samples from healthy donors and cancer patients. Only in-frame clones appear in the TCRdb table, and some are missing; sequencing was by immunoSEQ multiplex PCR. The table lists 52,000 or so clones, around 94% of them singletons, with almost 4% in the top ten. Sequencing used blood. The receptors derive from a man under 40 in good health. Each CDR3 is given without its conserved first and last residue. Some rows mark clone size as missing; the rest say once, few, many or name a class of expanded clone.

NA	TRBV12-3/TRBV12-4	ASSESTDTQY
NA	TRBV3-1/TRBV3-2	ASSQPSGTGVKLF
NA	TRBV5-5	ASSLGGDGNTIY
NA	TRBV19	ASRGNRQGGTGYT
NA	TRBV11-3	ASSSGQEGEKLF
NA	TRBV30	AWSVGQNEQF
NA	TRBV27	ASRLKPTTGAGNEQF
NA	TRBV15	ATSRAGRSNEKLF
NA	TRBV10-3	AISGGGDVLAF
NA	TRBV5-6	ASRLGTAPHEKLF
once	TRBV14	ASSDGGSLNDEQF
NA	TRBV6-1	ASSEAWAGVAEQF
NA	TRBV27	ASTLHAGYEQY
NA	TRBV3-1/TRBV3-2	ASSRQGAEGYT
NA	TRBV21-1	ASSFERGRGGQPQH
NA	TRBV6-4	ASSEAGDTGELF
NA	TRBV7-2	ASSLGQGVTNEKLF
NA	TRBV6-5	ASRDRDRGWETQY
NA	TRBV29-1	SVGGTGFRTEAF
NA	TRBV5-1	ASSLGPLDSRGNTIY
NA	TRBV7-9	ASSPVTDTQY
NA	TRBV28	ASSSPREVGTEAF
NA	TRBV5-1	ASSQMDSWTTPS
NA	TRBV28	ASSLYGAWVYGYT
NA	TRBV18	ASSRGKNEQF
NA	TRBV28	ASRGEVGSDEQY
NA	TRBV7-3	ASSFRGGDTQY
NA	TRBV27	ASSFLLAGDRGNEQF
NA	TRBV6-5	ASSYLQGPSNQPQH
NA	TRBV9	ASSVDVLNTEAF
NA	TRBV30	AWMPGRMSYT
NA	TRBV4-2	ASSQDRQGLNTEAF
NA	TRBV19	ASSIDGNYNEQF
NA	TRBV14	ASSQEKAYGYT
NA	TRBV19	ATQTPGTYLAF
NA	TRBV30	AWSPIPGEKLF
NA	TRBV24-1	ATSELTGVGYPDTQY
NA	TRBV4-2	ASSQARNTGELF
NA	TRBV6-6	ASSTGGASHNEQF
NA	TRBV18	ASSPPLENTEAF
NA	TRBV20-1	SASITENTDTQY
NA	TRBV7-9	ASSLELGGSDTQY
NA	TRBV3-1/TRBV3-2	ASSQWQGPLVTGELF
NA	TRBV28	ASSRRGGREDTQY
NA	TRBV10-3	AISATSGRAADTQY
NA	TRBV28	ASSSLLRDNQGYEQF
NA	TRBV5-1	ASSSGAPGFSPLH
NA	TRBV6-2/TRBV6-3	ASSYRGRLGGQQPQH
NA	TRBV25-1	ASSDAAIDEQY
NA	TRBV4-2	ASSQEGRGGIGEQF
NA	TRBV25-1	ASRESGQLNTEAF
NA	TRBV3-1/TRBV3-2	ASSQDQGPNQPQH
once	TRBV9	ASSPVGEGMNTEAF
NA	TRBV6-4	ASSGTSGEYNEQF
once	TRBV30	AWSPASSLYEQY
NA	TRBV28	ASSWDLDYEQY
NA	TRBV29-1	SVEDQGGGYT
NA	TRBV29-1	SVFSGVDTEAF